The 2 T cell receptor beta chains listed next were all sequenced from one sample in a study of shared clonotypes between healthy human individuals. CD45RO negativity and positive selection for CCR7 defined naive CD8 cells, a population that excluded terminally differentiated effector memory CD45RA+ cells. The repertoire was sequenced with immunoSEQ multiplex PCR; TCRdb's copy has only in-frame clones and lacks some. This table holds almost 700,000 clones, just over 90% found once. The sample consisted of naive CD8+ T cells sorted from blood. The receptors stem from a man under 40 in good health.

Here the CDR3 DNA reads TGTGCCAGCTCAAGGAGGACTAGTTCTAATACGCAGTATTTT. Its translation is CASSRRTSSNTQYF. This sequence joins TRBV27 and TRBJ2-3; 7 positions match TRBD2. CDR1 is MNHEY and CDR2 is SMNVEV in the germline V gene (reference sequence). The CDR3 totals 14 residues. With 8 bases clipped from V and 7 bases from J, the junction kept 12 bases outside the gene matches.

The chain has TRBV9 and TRBJ2-1, with D unresolved. V was trimmed by 3 bases and J by 2 bases, leaving 12 bases between them. Germline-derived CDR1 and CDR2 are SGDLS and YYNGEE. This CDR3 contains 15 residues. The CDR3, as DNA: TGTGCCAGCAGCGAGGAGACTCGAACCTACAATGAGCAGTTCTTC. It specifies CASSEETRTYNEQFF.